The clone carrying this T cell receptor beta chain was seen only a few times. TCRalpha and TCRbeta libraries used 5'RACE with constant-segment primers and UMIs. TCRdb reprocessed the 5' RACE reads with MiXCR, giving one entry per CDR3 protein. Altogether about 340,000 distinct CDR3 sequences are present, 20% to 25% being singletons, with the ten largest covering 20% to 25%. These data originate in a study of T-cell memory formation after mild COVID-19. The V and J ends lost 5 bases and 4 bases, in that order; junction bases with no gene match: 8. The CDR3 sequence is 16 residues long. Sequencing was performed on PBMCs or a T cell subset sorted from them (not recorded which). The gene calls are TRBV12-3 or TRBV12-4 and TRBJ1-1; TRBD1 matches at 12 bases. This TCR was sampled from a man aged 18 to 30 who had mild COVID-19 (a few samples of this study predate the infection). Cell type and time point are not known. As DNA, the CDR3 is TGTGCCAGCAGTACCGGGACAGGGGGCCAGAGCACTGAAGCTTTCTTT. This encodes CASSTGTGGQSTEAFF.